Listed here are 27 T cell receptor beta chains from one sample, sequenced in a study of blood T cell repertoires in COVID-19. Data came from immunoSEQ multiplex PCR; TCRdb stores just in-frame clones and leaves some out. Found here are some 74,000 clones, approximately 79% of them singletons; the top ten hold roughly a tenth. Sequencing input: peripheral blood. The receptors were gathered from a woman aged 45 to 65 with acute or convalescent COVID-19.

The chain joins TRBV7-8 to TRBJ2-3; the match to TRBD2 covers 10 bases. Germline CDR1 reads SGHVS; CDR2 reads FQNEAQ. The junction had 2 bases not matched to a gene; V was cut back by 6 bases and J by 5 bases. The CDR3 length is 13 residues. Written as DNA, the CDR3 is TGTGCCAGCAGGCTAGCGGGAGTAGATACGCAGTATTTT. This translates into CASRLAGVDTQYF.

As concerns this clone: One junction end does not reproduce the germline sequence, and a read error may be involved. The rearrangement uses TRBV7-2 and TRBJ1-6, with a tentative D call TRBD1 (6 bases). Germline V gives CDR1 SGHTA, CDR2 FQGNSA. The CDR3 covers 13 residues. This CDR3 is CATSGQLNSPLHF. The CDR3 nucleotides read TGTGCCACCAGCGGACAGCTAAATTCACCCCTCCACTTT.

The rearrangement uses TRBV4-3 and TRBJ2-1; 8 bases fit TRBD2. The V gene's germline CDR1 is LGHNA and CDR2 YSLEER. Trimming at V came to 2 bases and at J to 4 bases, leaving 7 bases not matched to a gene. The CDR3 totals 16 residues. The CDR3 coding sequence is TGCGCCAGCAGCCAATTGGTAGGGACTAGATACAATGAGCAGTTCTTC. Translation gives CASSQLVGTRYNEQFF.

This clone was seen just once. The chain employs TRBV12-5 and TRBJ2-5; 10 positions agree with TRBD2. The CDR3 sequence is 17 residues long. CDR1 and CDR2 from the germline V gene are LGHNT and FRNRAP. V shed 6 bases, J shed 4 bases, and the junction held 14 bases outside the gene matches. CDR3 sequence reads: CASGTGRTSGIRETQYF. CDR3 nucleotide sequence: TGTGCTAGTGGAACAGGGAGAACTAGCGGGATAAGAGAGACCCAGTACTTC.

The CDR3 DNA reads as TGTGCCAGCAGCAGTACCATGGGGAGTGAAGCTTTCTTT. It encodes CASSSTMGSEAFF. This rearrangement joins TRBV7-3 to TRBJ1-1; D is unclear. V lost 5 bases, J lost 7 bases, and 14 bases lay in between. This CDR3 spans 13 amino acids. Germline CDR1 reads SGHTA; CDR2 reads FQGTGA.

As DNA, the CDR3 is TGTGCCACCAGTGATCCCGGGACAGGGAAGGTGACCGGGGAGCTGTTTTTT. Translation gives CATSDPGTGKVTGELFF. V and J are TRBV24-1 and TRBJ2-2; 9 nucleotides agree with TRBD1. The CDR3 runs to 17 residues. Germline CDR1 reads KGHDR; CDR2 reads SFDVKD. The V segment lost 3 bases and the J segment 5 bases; nucleotides outside the gene matches: 9.

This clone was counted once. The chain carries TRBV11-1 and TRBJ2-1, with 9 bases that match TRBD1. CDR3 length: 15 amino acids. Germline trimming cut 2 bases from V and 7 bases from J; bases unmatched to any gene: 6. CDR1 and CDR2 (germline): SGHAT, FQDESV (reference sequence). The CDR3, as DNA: TGTGCCAGCAGCTTACTCGGGACAGGGATAAATGAGCAGTTCTTC. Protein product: CASSLLGTGINEQFF.

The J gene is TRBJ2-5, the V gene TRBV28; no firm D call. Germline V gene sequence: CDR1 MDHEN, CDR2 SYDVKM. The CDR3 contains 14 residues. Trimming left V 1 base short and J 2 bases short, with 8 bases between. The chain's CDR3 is CASSLYALQETQYF. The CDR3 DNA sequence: TGTGCCAGCAGTTTATACGCCCTACAAGAGACCCAGTACTTC.

Here the CDR3 reads CASSLGQMNTEAFF. DNA of the CDR3: TGTGCCAGCAGCTTGGGGCAGATGAACACTGAAGCTTTCTTT. The chain combines TRBV13 with TRBJ1-1; D might be TRBD1 (5 bases). Germline lookup yields CDR1 PRHDT and CDR2 FYEKMQ (reference sequence). This CDR3 has 14 amino acids. With 3 bases removed from V and 0 bases from J, the gap between germline ends came to 8 bases.

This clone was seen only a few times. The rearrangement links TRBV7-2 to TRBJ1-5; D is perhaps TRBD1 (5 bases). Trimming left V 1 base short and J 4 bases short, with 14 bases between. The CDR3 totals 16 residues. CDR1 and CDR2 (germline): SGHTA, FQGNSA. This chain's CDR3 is CASSLEGRGLNQPQHF. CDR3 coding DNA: TGTGCCAGCAGCTTAGAAGGTAGGGGTCTAAATCAGCCCCAGCATTTT.

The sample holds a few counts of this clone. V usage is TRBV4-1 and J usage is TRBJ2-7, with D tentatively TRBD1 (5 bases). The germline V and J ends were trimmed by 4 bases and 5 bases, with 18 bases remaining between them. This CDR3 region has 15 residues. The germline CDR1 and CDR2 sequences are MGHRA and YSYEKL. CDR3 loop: CASSPAEGVFHEQYF. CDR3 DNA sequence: TGCGCCAGCAGCCCGGCGGAAGGGGTCTTCCACGAGCAGTACTTC.

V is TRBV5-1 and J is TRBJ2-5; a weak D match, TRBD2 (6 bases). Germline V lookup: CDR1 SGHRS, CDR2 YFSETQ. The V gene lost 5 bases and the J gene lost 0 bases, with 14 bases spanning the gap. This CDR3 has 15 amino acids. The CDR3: CASSGGDLYQETQYF. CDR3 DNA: TGCGCCAGCAGTGGAGGGGACCTATACCAAGAGACCCAGTACTTC.

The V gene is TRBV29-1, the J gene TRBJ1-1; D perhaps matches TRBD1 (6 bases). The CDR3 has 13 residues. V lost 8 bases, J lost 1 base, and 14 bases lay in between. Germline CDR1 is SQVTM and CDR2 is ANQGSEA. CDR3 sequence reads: CSSGRGGNTEAFF. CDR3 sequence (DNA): TGCAGCTCTGGAAGGGGGGGGAACACTGAAGCTTTCTTT. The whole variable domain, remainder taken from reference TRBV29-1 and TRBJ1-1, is SAVISQKPSRDICQRGTSLTIQCQVDSQVTMMFWYRQQPGQSLTLIATANQGSEATYESGFVIDKFPISRPNLTFSTLTVSNMSPEDSSIYLCSSGRGGNTEAFFGQGTRLTVV.

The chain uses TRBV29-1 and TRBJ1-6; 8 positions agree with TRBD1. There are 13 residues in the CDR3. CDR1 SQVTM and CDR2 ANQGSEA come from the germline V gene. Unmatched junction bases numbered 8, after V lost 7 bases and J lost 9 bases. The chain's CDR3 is CSALTGVSSPLHF. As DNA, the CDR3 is TGCAGCGCACTGACAGGGGTTTCTTCACCCCTCCACTTT.

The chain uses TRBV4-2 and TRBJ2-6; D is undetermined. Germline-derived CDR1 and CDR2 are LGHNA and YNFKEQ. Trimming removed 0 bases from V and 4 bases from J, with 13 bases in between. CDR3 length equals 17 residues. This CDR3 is CASSQESFTTGANVLTF. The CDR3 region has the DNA TGTGCCAGCAGCCAAGAATCCTTCACAACGGGGGCCAACGTCCTGACTTTC.

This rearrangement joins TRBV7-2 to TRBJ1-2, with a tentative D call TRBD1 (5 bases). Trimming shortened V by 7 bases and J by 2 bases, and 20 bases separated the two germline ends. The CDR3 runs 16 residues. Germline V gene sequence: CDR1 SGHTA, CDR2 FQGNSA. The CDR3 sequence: CASILTPQTANYGYTF. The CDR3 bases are TGTGCCAGCATCCTTACCCCACAGACAGCCAACTATGGCTACACCTTC.

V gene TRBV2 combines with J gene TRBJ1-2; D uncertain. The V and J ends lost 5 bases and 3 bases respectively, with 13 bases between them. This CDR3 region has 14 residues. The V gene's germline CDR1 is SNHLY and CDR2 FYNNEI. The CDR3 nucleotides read TGTGCCAGCAGTCTAGGAAAGCTGGACTATGGCTACACCTTC. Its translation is CASSLGKLDYGYTF.

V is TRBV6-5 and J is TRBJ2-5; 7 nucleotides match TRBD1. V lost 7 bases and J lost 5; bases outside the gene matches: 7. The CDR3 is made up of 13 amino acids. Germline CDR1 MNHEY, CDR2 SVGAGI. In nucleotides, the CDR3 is TGTGCCAGCACACGACAGGGCTTGGAGACCCAGTACTTC. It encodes CASTRQGLETQYF.

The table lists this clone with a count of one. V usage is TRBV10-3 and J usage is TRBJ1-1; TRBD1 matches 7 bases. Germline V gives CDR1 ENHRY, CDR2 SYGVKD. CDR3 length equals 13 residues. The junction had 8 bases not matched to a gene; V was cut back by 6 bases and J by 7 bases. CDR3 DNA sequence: TGTGCCATCAGGGGGCGGGACAGCAGTGAAGCTTTCTTT. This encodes CAIRGRDSSEAFF.

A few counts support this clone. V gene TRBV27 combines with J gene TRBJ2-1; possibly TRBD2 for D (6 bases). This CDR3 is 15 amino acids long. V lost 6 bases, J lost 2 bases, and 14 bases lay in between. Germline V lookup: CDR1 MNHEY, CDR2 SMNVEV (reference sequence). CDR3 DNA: TGTGCCAGCAGGGCCGGGACTCTTGCCTACAATGAGCAGTTCTTC. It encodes CASRAGTLAYNEQFF.

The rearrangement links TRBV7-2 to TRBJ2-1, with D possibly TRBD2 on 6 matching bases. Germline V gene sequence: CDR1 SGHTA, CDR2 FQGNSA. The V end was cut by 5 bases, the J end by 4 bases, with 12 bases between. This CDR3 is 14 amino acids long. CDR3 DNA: TGTGCCAGCAGCCCCGGGAGACAATACAATGAGCAGTTCTTC. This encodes CASSPGRQYNEQFF.

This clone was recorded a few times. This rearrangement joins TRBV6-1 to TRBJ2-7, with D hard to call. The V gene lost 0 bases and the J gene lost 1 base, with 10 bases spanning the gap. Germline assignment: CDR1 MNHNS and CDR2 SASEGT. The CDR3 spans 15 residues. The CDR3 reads CASSEALSRSYEQYF. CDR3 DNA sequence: TGTGCCAGCAGTGAAGCGCTTAGCCGATCCTACGAGCAGTACTTC.

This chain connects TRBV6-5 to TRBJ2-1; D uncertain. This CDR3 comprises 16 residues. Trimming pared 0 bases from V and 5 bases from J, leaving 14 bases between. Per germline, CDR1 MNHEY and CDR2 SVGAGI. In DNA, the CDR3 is TGTGCCAGCAGTTACTCGATAGGCCCTAGGCACAATGAGCAGTTCTTC. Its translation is CASSYSIGPRHNEQFF.

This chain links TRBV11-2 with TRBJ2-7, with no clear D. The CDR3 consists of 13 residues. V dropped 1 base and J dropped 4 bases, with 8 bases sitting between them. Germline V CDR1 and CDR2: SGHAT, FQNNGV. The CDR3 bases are TGTGCCAGCAGCTTAGGTGGGCATTACGAGCAGTACTTC. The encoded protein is CASSLGGHYEQYF.

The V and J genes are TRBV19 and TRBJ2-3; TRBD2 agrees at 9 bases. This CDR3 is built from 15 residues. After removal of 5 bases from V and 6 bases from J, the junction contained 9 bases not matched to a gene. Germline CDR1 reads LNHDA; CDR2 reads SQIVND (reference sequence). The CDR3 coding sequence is TGTGCCAGTAGTGGTGGCGGGGGGGCCGTGGATACGCAGTATTTT. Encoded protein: CASSGGGGAVDTQYF.

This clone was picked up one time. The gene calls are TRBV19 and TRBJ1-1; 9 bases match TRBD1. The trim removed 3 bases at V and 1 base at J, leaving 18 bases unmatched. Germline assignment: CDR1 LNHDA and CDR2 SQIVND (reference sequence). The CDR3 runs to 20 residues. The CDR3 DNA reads TGTGCCAGTAGTATTGACGGGACAGGGTCAGTAAAAGAATCGAACACTGAAGCTTTCTTT. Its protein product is CASSIDGTGSVKESNTEAFF. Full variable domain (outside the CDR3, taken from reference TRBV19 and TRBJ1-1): DGGITQSPKYLFRKEGQNVTLSCEQNLNHDAMYWYRQDPGQGLRLIYYSQIVNDFQKGDIAEGYSVSREKKESFPLTVTSAQKNPTAFYLCASSIDGTGSVKESNTEAFFGQGTRLTVV.

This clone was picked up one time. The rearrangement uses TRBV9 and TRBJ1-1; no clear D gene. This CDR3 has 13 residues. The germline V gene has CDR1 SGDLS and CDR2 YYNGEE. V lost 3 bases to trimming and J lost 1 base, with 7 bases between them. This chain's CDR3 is CASSALANTEAFF. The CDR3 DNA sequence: TGTGCCAGCAGCGCGTTGGCGAACACTGAAGCTTTCTTT.